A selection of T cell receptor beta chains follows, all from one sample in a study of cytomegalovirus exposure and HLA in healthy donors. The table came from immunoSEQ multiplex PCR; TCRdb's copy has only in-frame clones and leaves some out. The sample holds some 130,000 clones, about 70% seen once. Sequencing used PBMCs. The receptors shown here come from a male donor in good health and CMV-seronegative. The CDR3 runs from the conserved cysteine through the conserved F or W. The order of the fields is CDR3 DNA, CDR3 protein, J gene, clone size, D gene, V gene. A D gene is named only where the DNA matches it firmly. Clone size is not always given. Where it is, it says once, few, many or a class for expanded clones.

TGCGCCAGCAGCCAAACTAGCGGGAGGGCCGGGGAGCTGTTTTTT | CASSQTSGRAGELFF | TRBJ2-2 | - | TRBD2 | TRBV4-3
TGCGCCAGCAGCCAATATGGACTAGCGGAAAACATTCAGTACTTC | CASSQYGLAENIQYF | TRBJ2-4 | - | TRBD2 | TRBV4-1
TGTGCCAGCAGCTTAGTGGCCGGCCTAGCGGTACAAGAGACCCAGTACTTC | CASSLVAGLAVQETQYF | TRBJ2-5 | few | TRBD2 | TRBV7-2
TGTGCCAGCAGCTTAATCGGGGGGGGCACCGGGGAGCTGTTTTTT | CASSLIGGGTGELFF | TRBJ2-2 | few | TRBD2 | TRBV7-3
TGTGCCAGTAGTATATGGGGGACTGCGAACACCGGGGAGCTGTTTTTT | CASSIWGTANTGELFF | TRBJ2-2 | - | - | TRBV19
TGTGCCAGCAGCATCGGACTGCCAAATCAGCCCCAGCATTTT | CASSIGLPNQPQHF | TRBJ1-5 | few | - | TRBV7-2
TGTGCCAGCAGCTTAGACGGGGGGACTGAAGCTTTCTTT | CASSLDGGTEAFF | TRBJ1-1 | - | - | TRBV7-2
TGTGCCAGCTCACCCCAGGGGGGAGAGACCCAGTACTTC | CASSPQGGETQYF | TRBJ2-5 | - | - | TRBV18
TGTGCCAGCAGAACAGGAGTTAGCAATCAGCCCCAGCATTTT | CASRTGVSNQPQHF | TRBJ1-5 | - | - | TRBV28
TGTGCCAGCAGCTGGGGAGCGAACAGAGCAGATACGCAGTATTTT | CASSWGANRADTQYF | TRBJ2-3 | few | - | TRBV5-6
TGTGCCACCAGCTTAGACAGGGTAGGATCACCCCTCCACTTT | CATSLDRVGSPLHF | TRBJ1-6 | - | TRBD1 | TRBV15
TGTGCCTGGACCGTGGGCTCCGCGTCTGGAAACACCATATATTTT | CAWTVGSASGNTIYF | TRBJ1-3 | - | - | TRBV30
TGTGCCAGCAGCTTTGGACGGGGCGGGGAGCTGTTTTTT | CASSFGRGGELFF | TRBJ2-2 | few | - | TRBV7-3
TGTGCCAGTAGTACAGGGGCGCGTCTGGGCACTGAAGCTTTCTTT | CASSTGARLGTEAFF | TRBJ1-1 | - | - | TRBV19
TGTGCCAGCTCACCACCGGGCGGACAAAACACAGATACGCAGTATTTT | CASSPPGGQNTDTQYF | TRBJ2-3 | once | - | TRBV18
TGCGCCAGCAGCCAGCTTATTGGCGGCTACGAGCAGTACTTC | CASSQLIGGYEQYF | TRBJ2-7 | - | - | TRBV4-1
TGTGCCAGCAGTGAAACGAGGCCCGGGCGCGACCGGGGGAGATACACCGGGGAGCTGTTTTTT | CASSETRPGRDRGRYTGELFF | TRBJ2-2 | - | - | TRBV2
TGTGCCAGCAGTTCCGGGACAGGGTTTAACGAGCAGTACTTC | CASSSGTGFNEQYF | TRBJ2-7 | - | TRBD1 | TRBV28
TGCGCCAGCAGCTTGGGAGAGTATGGCTACACCTTC | CASSLGEYGYTF | TRBJ1-2 | - | - | TRBV5-1
TGTGCCAGCAGCCTATCGGGTTCTGGGGCCAACGTCCTGACTTTC | CASSLSGSGANVLTF | TRBJ2-6 | - | - | TRBV28
TGCGCCAGCAGCCCACAGGGGGCTCTTTACGAGCAGTACTTC | CASSPQGALYEQYF | TRBJ2-7 | - | TRBD1 | TRBV5-1
TGCGCCAGCAGCCTAGGGGCGGGGACAACTAATGAAAAACTGTTTTTT | CASSLGAGTTNEKLFF | TRBJ1-4 | - | - | TRBV5-1
TGTGCCAGCAGCGCCGGGACAGAAAAGATGAACACTGAAGCTTTCTTT | CASSAGTEKMNTEAFF | TRBJ1-1 | - | TRBD1 | TRBV9
TGTGCCAGCTCACGCACCGGGACAGGGGGCTACGAGCAGTACTTC | CASSRTGTGGYEQYF | TRBJ2-7 | - | TRBD1 | TRBV18
TGTGCCAGCTCCCCACCTCGGACAGGGGGTAGCACAGATACGCAGTATTTT | CASSPPRTGGSTDTQYF | TRBJ2-3 | - | TRBD1 | TRBV18
TGTGCCAGCAATGGGCTAGCAGATTACGAGCAGTACTTC | CASNGLADYEQYF | TRBJ2-7 | - | - | TRBV7-2
TGCGCCAGCAGCCAGGACAGGGTAGGAAACACTGAAGCTTTCTTT | CASSQDRVGNTEAFF | TRBJ1-1 | - | TRBD1 | TRBV4-1
TGTGCCAGCAGCTTGACTAGCGGGGCCAGGGGCACAGATACGCAGTATTTT | CASSLTSGARGTDTQYF | TRBJ2-3 | - | TRBD2 | TRBV5-4
TGTGCCAGCGGGCGAGGGCTAATGAACACTGAAGCTTTCTTT | CASGRGLMNTEAFF | TRBJ1-1 | - | - | TRBV2
TGTGCCAGCAGTTTCCCCTCCGGTTTCAATCAGCCCCAGCATTTT | CASSFPSGFNQPQHF | TRBJ1-5 | once | - | TRBV28
TGTGCCAGCAGTAGATGGAGGGGGCGAACCGGGGAGCTGTTTTTT | CASSRWRGRTGELFF | TRBJ2-2 | - | - | TRBV7-2
TGTGCCATCAGTGGACTAGGCAGCACCGGGGAGCTGTTTTTT | CAISGLGSTGELFF | TRBJ2-2 | - | - | TRBV10-3
TGTGCCAGCAGTGTAGGGACAGCGAACACTGAAGCTTTCTTT | CASSVGTANTEAFF | TRBJ1-1 | - | TRBD1 | TRBV28
TGTGCCAGCAGCTTCCCTATCATGAACACTGAAGCTTTCTTT | CASSFPIMNTEAFF | TRBJ1-1 | - | - | TRBV7-2
TGTGCCAGCAGTCTCCAGGGGTCCACTGAAGCTTTCTTT | CASSLQGSTEAFF | TRBJ1-1 | - | - | TRBV6-5
TGTGCCAGCAGCCGACAGGACAGCCAAGAGACCCAGTACTTC | CASSRQDSQETQYF | TRBJ2-5 | - | - | TRBV5-4
TGTGCCAGCAGTCCCCCTCCCGGAGATACGCAGTATTTT | CASSPPPGDTQYF | TRBJ2-3 | - | - | TRBV28
TGTGCCAGCAGCCGGACTAGCGGGAGGGGTGGCATGAGGCAGTTCTTC | CASSRTSGRGGMRQFF | TRBJ2-1 | - | TRBD2 | TRBV9
TGTGCCAGCATAGGGGCAGGTAGCGGGAGTAGCGAGCAGTACTTC | CASIGAGSGSSEQYF | TRBJ2-7 | few | TRBD2 | TRBV28
TGTGCCAGTACGGCAGGGGGCCATGGCTACACCTTC | CASTAGGHGYTF | TRBJ1-2 | few | TRBD1 | TRBV19
TGTGCCAGCAGCCCCTCAGGGTCCTACGAGCAGTACTTC | CASSPSGSYEQYF | TRBJ2-7 | - | - | TRBV7-9
TGTGCCAGCAGCCTCATTAGCGGGAATTGGGAGCAGTACTTC | CASSLISGNWEQYF | TRBJ2-7 | - | TRBD2 | TRBV5-5
TGTGCCAGTACCCGGGATGAATATAGCAATCAGCCCCAGCATTTT | CASTRDEYSNQPQHF | TRBJ1-5 | - | - | TRBV19
TGTGCCAGCAGCTTAGGGACAGGGGCTAATTACGAGCAGTACTTC | CASSLGTGANYEQYF | TRBJ2-7 | - | TRBD1 | TRBV11-3
TGTGCCTGGAGTGTACTTAAGAACACCGGGGAGCTGTTTTTT | CAWSVLKNTGELFF | TRBJ2-2 | - | - | TRBV30
TGTGCCAGCAGCACGTGGACTAGCGGGGGGGAAGAGACCCAGTACTTC | CASSTWTSGGEETQYF | TRBJ2-5 | - | TRBD2 | TRBV7-2
TGTGCCAGCAGCCCTCCTTCCCCACTAGCGGGGGGTGGAAGAGATACGCAGTATTTT | CASSPPSPLAGGGRDTQYF | TRBJ2-3 | - | TRBD2 | TRBV27
TGCGCCAGCAGCTTGGTAGCGGGGAACACCGGGGAGCTGTTTTTT | CASSLVAGNTGELFF | TRBJ2-2 | - | TRBD2 | TRBV5-1
TGTGCCAGCAGCCCTCAGCCAGGGGGCGGGGAGACCCAGTACTTC | CASSPQPGGGETQYF | TRBJ2-5 | - | TRBD1 | TRBV4-2
TGTGCCTGGAGTGGACAGTATGAAAAACTGTTTTTT | CAWSGQYEKLFF | TRBJ1-4 | - | - | TRBV30
TGTGCCAGCTCCAATCAGGACAGCTACGAGCAGTACTTC | CASSNQDSYEQYF | TRBJ2-7 | - | - | TRBV18
TGCGCCAGCAGTCCCGGGAACCAAGAGACCCAGTACTTC | CASSPGNQETQYF | TRBJ2-5 | - | - | TRBV5-1
TGTGCCAGCAGTGTAGGACTAGCGACCGGGGAGCTGTTTTTT | CASSVGLATGELFF | TRBJ2-2 | once | TRBD2 | TRBV25-1
TGTGCCAGCAAAGGAACAGGGTGGGGAACTAATGAAAAACTGTTTTTT | CASKGTGWGTNEKLFF | TRBJ1-4 | - | - | TRBV5-6
TGTGCCAGCAGCCCGGGACAGGGAGGCTACGAGCAGTACTTC | CASSPGQGGYEQYF | TRBJ2-7 | - | TRBD1 | TRBV7-2
TGTGCCAGCAGCTTGACTCAGGCGGGCAATGAGCAGTTCTTC | CASSLTQAGNEQFF | TRBJ2-1 | - | - | TRBV5-5
TGTGCCAGCAGGCGACAGGGGTTCACAGATACGGGGTATTTT | CASRRQGFTDTGYF | TRBJ2-3 | few | TRBD1 | TRBV2